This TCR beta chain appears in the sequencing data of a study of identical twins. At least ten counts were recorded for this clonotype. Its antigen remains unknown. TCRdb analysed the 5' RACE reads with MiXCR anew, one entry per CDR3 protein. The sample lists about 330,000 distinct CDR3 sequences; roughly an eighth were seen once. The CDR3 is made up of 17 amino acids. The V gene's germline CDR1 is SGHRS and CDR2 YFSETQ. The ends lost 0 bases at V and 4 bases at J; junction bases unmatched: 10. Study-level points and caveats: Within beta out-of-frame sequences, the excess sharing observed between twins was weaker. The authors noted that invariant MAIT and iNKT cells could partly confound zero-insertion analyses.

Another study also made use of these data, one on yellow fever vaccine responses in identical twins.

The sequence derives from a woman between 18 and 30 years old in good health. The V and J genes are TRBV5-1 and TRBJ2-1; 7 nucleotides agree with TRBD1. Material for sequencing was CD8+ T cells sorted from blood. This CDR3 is CASSLAGDQTGYNEQFF. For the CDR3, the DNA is TGCGCCAGCAGCTTGGCCGGCGACCAGACAGGGTACAATGAGCAGTTCTTC.